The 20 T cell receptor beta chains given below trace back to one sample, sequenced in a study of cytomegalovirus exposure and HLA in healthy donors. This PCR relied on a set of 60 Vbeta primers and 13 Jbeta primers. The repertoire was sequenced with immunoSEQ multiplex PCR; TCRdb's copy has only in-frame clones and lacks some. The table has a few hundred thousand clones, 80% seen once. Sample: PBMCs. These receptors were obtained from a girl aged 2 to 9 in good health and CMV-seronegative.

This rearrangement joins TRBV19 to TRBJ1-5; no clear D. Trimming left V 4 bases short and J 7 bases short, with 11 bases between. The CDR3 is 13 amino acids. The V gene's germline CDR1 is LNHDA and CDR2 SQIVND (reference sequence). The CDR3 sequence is CASSTTLSQPQHF. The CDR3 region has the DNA TGTGCCAGTAGTACGACACTGTCCCAGCCCCAGCATTTT. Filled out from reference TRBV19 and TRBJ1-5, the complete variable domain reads DGGITQSPKYLFRKEGQNVTLSCEQNLNHDAMYWYRQDPGQGLRLIYYSQIVNDFQKGDIAEGYSVSREKKESFPLTVTSAQKNPTAFYLCASSTTLSQPQHFGDGTRLSIL.

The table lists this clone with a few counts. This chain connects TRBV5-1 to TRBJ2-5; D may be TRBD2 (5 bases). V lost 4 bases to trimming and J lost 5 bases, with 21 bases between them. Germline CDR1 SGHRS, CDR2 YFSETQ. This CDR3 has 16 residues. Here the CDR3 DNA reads TGCGCCAGCAGCCCGAGGAGGTTTGAAGGGAGTGAGACCCAGTACTTC. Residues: CASSPRRFEGSETQYF.

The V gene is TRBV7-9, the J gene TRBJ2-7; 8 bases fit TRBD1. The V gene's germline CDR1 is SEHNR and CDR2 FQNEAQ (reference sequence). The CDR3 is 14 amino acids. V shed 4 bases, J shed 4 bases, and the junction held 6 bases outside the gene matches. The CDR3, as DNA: TGTGCCAGCAGCTGGACAGGGATGATTTACGAGCAGTACTTC. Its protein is CASSWTGMIYEQYF.

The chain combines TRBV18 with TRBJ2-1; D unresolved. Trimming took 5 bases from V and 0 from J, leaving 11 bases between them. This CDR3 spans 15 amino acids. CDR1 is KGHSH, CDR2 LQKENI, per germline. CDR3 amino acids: CASSGLKSSYNEQFF. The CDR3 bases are TGTGCCAGCTCAGGTCTTAAGAGCTCCTACAATGAGCAGTTCTTC. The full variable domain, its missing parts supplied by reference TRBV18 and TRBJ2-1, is NAGVMQNPRHLVRRRGQEARLRCSPMKGHSHVYWYRQLPEEGLKFMVYLQKENIIDESGMPKERFSAEFPKEGPSILRIQQVVRGDSAAYFCASSGLKSSYNEQFFGPGTRLTVL.

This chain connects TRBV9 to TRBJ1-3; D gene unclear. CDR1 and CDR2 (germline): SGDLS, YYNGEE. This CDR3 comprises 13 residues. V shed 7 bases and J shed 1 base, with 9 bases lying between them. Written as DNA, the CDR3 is TGTGCCAGCGGGCGAAAGTCTGGAAACACCATATATTTT. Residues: CASGRKSGNTIYF.

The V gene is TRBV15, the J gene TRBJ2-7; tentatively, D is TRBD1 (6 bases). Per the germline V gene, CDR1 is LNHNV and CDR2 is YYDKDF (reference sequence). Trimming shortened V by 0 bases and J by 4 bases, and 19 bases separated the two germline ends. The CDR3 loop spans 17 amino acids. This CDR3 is CATSREQGRGLGYEQYF. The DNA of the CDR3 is TGTGCCACCAGCAGAGAACAGGGCCGGGGATTAGGGTACGAGCAGTACTTC.

The chain's CDR3 is CASGGGVGYTF. The CDR3 DNA reads TGTGCCAGCGGTGGGGGCGTCGGCTACACCTTC. The genes are TRBV6-5 and TRBJ1-2; possible D gene TRBD1, 6 bases. Looked up from germline, CDR1 is MNHEY and CDR2 is SVGAGI. The V and J ends lost 8 bases and 8 bases respectively, with 12 bases between them. The CDR3 runs 11 residues.

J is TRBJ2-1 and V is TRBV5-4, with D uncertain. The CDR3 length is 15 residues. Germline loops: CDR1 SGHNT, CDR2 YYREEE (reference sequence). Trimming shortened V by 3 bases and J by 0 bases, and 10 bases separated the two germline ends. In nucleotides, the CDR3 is TGTGCCAGCAGCTCCTCCTGGAGCTCCTACAATGAGCAGTTCTTC. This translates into CASSSSWSSYNEQFF.

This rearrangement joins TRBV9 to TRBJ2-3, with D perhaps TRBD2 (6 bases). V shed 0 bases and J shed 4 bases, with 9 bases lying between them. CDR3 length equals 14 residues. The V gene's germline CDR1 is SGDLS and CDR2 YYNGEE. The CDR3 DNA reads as TGTGCCAGCAGCGTAGGCAGGGAGGCAGATACGCAGTATTTT. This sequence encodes CASSVGREADTQYF.

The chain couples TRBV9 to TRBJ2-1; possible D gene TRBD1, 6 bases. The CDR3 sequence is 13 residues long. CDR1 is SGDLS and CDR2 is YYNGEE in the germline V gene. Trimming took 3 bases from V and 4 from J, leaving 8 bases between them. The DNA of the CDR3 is TGTGCCAGCAGCGCGACAGGATACAATGAGCAGTTCTTC. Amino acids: CASSATGYNEQFF.

Here the CDR3 reads CASSARDRDNSPLHF. As DNA, the CDR3 is TGTGCCAGCAGTGCCCGGGACAGGGATAATTCACCCCTCCACTTT. The chain joins TRBV6-5 to TRBJ1-6; 9 bases agree with TRBD1. V trimming: 5 bases; J trimming: 5 bases; junction bases outside the gene matches: 4. The CDR3 sequence is 15 residues long. The V gene's germline CDR1 is MNHEY and CDR2 SVGAGI.

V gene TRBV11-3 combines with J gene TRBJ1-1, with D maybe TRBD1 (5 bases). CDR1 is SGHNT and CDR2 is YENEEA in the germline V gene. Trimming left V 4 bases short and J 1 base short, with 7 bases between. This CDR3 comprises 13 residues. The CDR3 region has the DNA TGTGCCAGCAGCTCCGGACAGAACACTGAAGCTTTCTTT. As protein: CASSSGQNTEAFF.

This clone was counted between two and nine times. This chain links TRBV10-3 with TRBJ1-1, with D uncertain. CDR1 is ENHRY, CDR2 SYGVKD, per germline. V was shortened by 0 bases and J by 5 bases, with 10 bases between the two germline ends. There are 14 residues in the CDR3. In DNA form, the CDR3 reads TGTGCCATCAGTGAGTCGATTGTGCGAACTGAAGCTTTCTTT. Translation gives CAISESIVRTEAFF.

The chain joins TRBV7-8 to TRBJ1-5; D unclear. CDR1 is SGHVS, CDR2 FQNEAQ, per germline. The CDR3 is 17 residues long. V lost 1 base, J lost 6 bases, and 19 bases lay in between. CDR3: CASSLDSVRRMGQPQHF. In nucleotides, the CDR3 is TGTGCCAGCAGCTTAGACTCTGTCCGCAGGATGGGTCAGCCCCAGCATTTT.

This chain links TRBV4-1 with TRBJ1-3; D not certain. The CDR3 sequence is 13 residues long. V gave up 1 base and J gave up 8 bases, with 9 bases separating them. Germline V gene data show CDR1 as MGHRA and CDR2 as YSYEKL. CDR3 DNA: TGCGCCAGCAGCCAAGTAGTTACTGACACCATATATTTT. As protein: CASSQVVTDTIYF.

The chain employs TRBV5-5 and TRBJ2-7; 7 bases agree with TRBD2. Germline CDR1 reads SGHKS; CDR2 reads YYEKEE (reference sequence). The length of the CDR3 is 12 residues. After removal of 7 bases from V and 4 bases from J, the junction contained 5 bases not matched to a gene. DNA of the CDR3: TGTGCCAGCTCCGGGACTACTTACGAGCAGTACTTC. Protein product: CASSGTTYEQYF.

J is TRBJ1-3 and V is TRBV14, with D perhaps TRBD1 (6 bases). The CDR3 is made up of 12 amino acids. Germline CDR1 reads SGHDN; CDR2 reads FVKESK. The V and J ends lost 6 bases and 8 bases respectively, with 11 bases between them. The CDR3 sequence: CASSPDRYTIYF. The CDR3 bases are TGTGCCAGCAGTCCCGACAGGTACACCATATATTTT.

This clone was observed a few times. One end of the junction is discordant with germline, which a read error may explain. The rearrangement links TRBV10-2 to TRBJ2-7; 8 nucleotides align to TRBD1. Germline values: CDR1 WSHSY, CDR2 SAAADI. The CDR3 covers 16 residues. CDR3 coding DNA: TGCGCCAGCAGTGAGGTCCGTGGGACAGGCAGCGTCGGAATCTCTTTC. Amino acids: CASSEVRGTGSVGISF.

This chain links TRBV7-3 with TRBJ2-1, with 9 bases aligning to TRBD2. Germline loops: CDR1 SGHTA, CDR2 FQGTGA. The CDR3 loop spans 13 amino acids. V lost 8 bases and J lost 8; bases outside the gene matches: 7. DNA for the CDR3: TGTGCCAGCGGGGGCGGGGGGGCAGATGAGCAGTTCTTC. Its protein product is CASGGGGADEQFF.

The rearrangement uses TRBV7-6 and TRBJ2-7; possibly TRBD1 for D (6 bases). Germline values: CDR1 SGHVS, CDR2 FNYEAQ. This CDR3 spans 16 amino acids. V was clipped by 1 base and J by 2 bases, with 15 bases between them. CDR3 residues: CASSLGTALLAYEQYF. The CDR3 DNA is TGTGCCAGCAGCTTAGGGACAGCCCTCTTAGCCTACGAGCAGTACTTC.